This passage covers 19 T cell receptor beta chains from one sample sequenced in a study of cytomegalovirus exposure and HLA in healthy donors. Libraries were prepared by immunoSEQ multiplex PCR; TCRdb keeps only in-frame clonotypes and omits some of them. Of about 200,000 clones listed, 83% are singletons. Sequenced: PBMCs. The receptors derive from a woman aged 18-29 years in good health and CMV-seronegative.

V and J are TRBV29-1 and TRBJ1-2; the match to TRBD1 covers 8 bases. Trimming cost V 5 bases and J 7 bases; bases outside gene matches: 6. The CDR3 totals 12 residues. Germline CDR1 SQVTM, CDR2 ANQGSEA. Here the CDR3 DNA reads TGCAGCGTTATACAGGGGGGAAGTGGCTACACCTTC. It yields the protein CSVIQGGSGYTF.

The chain is built from TRBV27 and TRBJ2-1, with TRBD2 matching over 8 bases. V shed 0 bases, J shed 3 bases, and the junction held 10 bases outside the gene matches. The CDR3 is 18 amino acids. CDR1 MNHEY and CDR2 SMNVEV come from the germline V gene (reference sequence). DNA for the CDR3: TGTGCCAGCAGTTTATCCGGGCTAGCGGGCTATAACTACAATGAGCAGTTCTTC. Translating it yields CASSLSGLAGYNYNEQFF.

This clone was counted once. This chain uses TRBV27 with TRBJ1-2, with D possibly TRBD1 on 6 matching bases. The ends were cut back, 3 bases at V and 2 bases at J, with 13 bases in the middle. The CDR3 spans 15 residues. Germline V lookup: CDR1 MNHEY, CDR2 SMNVEV (reference sequence). The CDR3 region is CASSLVPGGNYGYTF. The CDR3 DNA sequence: TGTGCCAGCAGTTTGGTCCCGGGGGGCAACTATGGCTACACCTTC.

The chain links TRBV30 to TRBJ2-1; 10 nucleotides line up with TRBD2. CDR3 length: 14 amino acids. The germline CDR1 and CDR2 sequences are GTSNPN and SVGIG (reference sequence). Losses at the gene ends were 1 base for V and 4 bases for J; bases not matched to a gene: 1. The chain's CDR3 is CAWSGAGGYNEQFF. The CDR3 DNA reads TGTGCCTGGAGTGGAGCGGGGGGGTACAATGAGCAGTTCTTC.

The J gene is TRBJ2-3, the V gene TRBV4-2; D is unresolved. V was shortened by 4 bases and J by 4 bases, with 9 bases between the two germline ends. The CDR3 totals 13 residues. CDR1 is LGHNA and CDR2 is YNFKEQ in the germline V gene. DNA for the CDR3: TGTGCCAGCAGCCCCCAGGCCCCAGATACGCAGTATTTT. Translated, it gives CASSPQAPDTQYF.

This clone was recorded once. The chain is built from TRBV6-1 and TRBJ1-5, with TRBD1 matching 7 bases. CDR1 MNHNS and CDR2 SASEGT come from the germline V gene. The CDR3 length is 15 residues. The V segment lost 7 bases and the J segment 5 bases; nucleotides outside the gene matches: 11. DNA for the CDR3: TGTGCCAGCACCCGAGGAGGGGGCGGTTATCAGCCCCAGCATTTT. It encodes CASTRGGGGYQPQHF.

This clone was seen only once. V and J are TRBV23-1 and TRBJ2-1; perhaps TRBD2 as D (6 bases). TRBV23-1 is an ORF, and what it does is uncertain. The ends were cut back, 1 base at V and 7 bases at J, with 14 bases in the middle. CDR3 length: 15 amino acids. DNA for the CDR3: TGCGCCAGCAGTCAATTCCCTAGCGAGAAAAATGAGCAGTTCTTC. Translated, it gives CASSQFPSEKNEQFF.

V is TRBV30 and J is TRBJ2-6; no firm D call. This CDR3 spans 17 amino acids. Germline values: CDR1 GTSNPN, CDR2 SVGIG (reference sequence). The V end lost 5 bases, the J end lost 0 bases, and 17 bases lay between the germline ends. The CDR3 sequence is CAWGWGFSSSGANVLTF. The CDR3 DNA reads TGTGCCTGGGGGTGGGGATTTTCTAGCTCTGGGGCCAACGTCCTGACTTTC.

V gene TRBV6-5 combines with J gene TRBJ2-7; perhaps TRBD2 as D (7 bases). The CDR3 is made up of 13 amino acids. Germline V lookup: CDR1 MNHEY, CDR2 SVGAGI. V lost 2 bases and J 9 bases, leaving 14 bases between the germline ends. The CDR3 sequence is CASSYEGGGAQYF. In DNA, the CDR3 is TGTGCCAGCAGTTACGAGGGCGGGGGCGCGCAGTACTTC.

This clone was found once. The rearrangement links TRBV5-6 to TRBJ1-5, with TRBD1 matching over 8 bases. The germline CDR1 and CDR2 sequences are SGHDT and YYEEEE. Trimming took 5 bases from V and 3 from J; bases not matched to a gene: 4. This CDR3 has 14 residues. CDR3 loop: CASSPTGANQPQHF. Written as DNA, the CDR3 is TGTGCCAGCAGTCCGACAGGGGCCAATCAGCCCCAGCATTTT.

This chain joins TRBV30 and TRBJ2-6; TRBD1 is a possible D gene (5 bases). Germline V gives CDR1 GTSNPN, CDR2 SVGIG (reference sequence). The CDR3 sequence is 13 residues long. The V gene lost 7 bases and the J gene lost 0 bases, with 7 bases spanning the gap. The CDR3 bases are TGTGCCTTCAGGGTCTCTGGGGCCAACGTCCTGACTTTC. The encoded protein is CAFRVSGANVLTF.

The rearrangement links TRBV27 to TRBJ1-2; 7 bases match TRBD1. The CDR3 contains 14 residues. Germline CDR1 MNHEY, CDR2 SMNVEV (reference sequence). Trimming removed 0 bases from V and 3 bases from J; junction bases left unmatched: 1. As DNA, the CDR3 is TGTGCCAGCAGTTTATCAGGGGGCTACTATGGCTACACCTTC. Its protein product is CASSLSGGYYGYTF.

The chain recombines TRBV11-2 with TRBJ1-2, with D unclear. The CDR3 loop spans 19 amino acids. The germline gives CDR1 SGHAT, CDR2 FQNNGV. Trimming took 0 bases from V and 8 from J, leaving 28 bases between them. Here the CDR3 DNA reads TGTGCCAGCAGCTTAGAAAGTCCTGACGGGGTTATGGGCCTGAGCGGCTACACCTTC. Residues: CASSLESPDGVMGLSGYTF.

The V gene is TRBV5-4, the J gene TRBJ2-2; D perhaps matches TRBD1 (6 bases). The CDR3 loop spans 16 amino acids. The ends were cut back, 3 bases at V and 0 bases at J, with 12 bases in the middle. Germline CDR1 and CDR2: SGHNT and YYREEE (reference sequence). The CDR3 region has the DNA TGTGCCAGCAGCTGGGGGCTAGTCTCGAACACCGGGGAGCTGTTTTTT. Amino acid sequence: CASSWGLVSNTGELFF.

This clone was counted a few times. The chain recombines TRBV5-6 with TRBJ1-2, with 7 bases aligning to TRBD1. Losses at the gene ends were 4 bases for V and 6 bases for J; bases not matched to a gene: 3. The CDR3 spans 12 residues. CDR1 and CDR2 from the germline V gene are SGHDT and YYEEEE. The CDR3 region is CASSQTGDGYTF. The CDR3 DNA is TGTGCCAGCAGCCAAACAGGGGATGGCTACACCTTC.

The V call is TRBV28, the J call TRBJ1-1; 8 bases fit TRBD1. Germline CDR1 is MDHEN and CDR2 is SYDVKM. The ends lost 4 bases at V and 4 bases at J; junction bases unmatched: 8. CDR3 length: 15 residues. In DNA, the CDR3 is TGTGCCAGCAGTTCCCCCGACAGGGGTCTCACTGAAGCTTTCTTT. Translating it yields CASSSPDRGLTEAFF.

The CDR3 DNA is TGTGCCAGCTCCGTACAGGGAAATTCTGAAGCTTTCTTT. This sequence encodes CASSVQGNSEAFF. V gene TRBV25-1 combines with J gene TRBJ1-1; tentatively, D is TRBD1 (6 bases). In germline, CDR1 is MGHDK, CDR2 SYGVNS. The CDR3 runs to 13 residues. Trimming took off 8 bases at V and 6 bases at J, with 16 bases between the two ends. The full variable domain, rest sourced from reference TRBV25-1 and TRBJ1-1, is EADIYQTPRYLVIGTGKKITLECSQTMGHDKMYWYQQDPGMELHLIHYSYGVNSTEKGDLSSESTVSRIRTEHFPLTLESARPSHTSQYLCASSVQGNSEAFFGQGTRLTVV.

This rearrangement joins TRBV29-1 to TRBJ2-7; D might be TRBD2 (6 bases). The CDR3 is 15 residues long. V gave up 5 bases and J gave up 4 bases, with 21 bases separating them. Per the germline V gene, CDR1 is SQVTM and CDR2 is ANQGSEA. The CDR3: CSVPSGGALEYEQYF. CDR3 DNA sequence: TGCAGCGTTCCGAGTGGAGGGGCTTTAGAGTACGAGCAGTACTTC.

The V and J genes are TRBV5-1 and TRBJ2-7; possible D gene TRBD2, 6 bases. This CDR3 region has 16 residues. V was cut by 2 bases and J by 0 bases, with 15 bases left in between. Germline CDR1 SGHRS, CDR2 YFSETQ. The CDR3 region is CASSFGERVSSYEQYF. The CDR3, as DNA: TGCGCCAGCAGCTTTGGGGAGCGGGTAAGCTCCTACGAGCAGTACTTC.